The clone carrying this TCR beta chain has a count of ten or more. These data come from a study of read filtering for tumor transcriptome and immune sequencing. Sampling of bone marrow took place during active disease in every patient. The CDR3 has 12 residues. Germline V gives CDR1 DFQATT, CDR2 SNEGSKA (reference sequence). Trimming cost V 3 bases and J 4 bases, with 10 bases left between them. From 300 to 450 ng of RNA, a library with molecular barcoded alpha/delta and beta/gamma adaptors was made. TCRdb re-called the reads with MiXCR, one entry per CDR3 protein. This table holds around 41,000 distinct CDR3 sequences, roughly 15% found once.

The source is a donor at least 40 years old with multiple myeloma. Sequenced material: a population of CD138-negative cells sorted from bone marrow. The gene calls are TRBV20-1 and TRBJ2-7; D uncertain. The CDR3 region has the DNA TGCAGTGCTAGTTGGCAGACTTACGAGCAGTACTTC. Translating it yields CSASWQTYEQYF.